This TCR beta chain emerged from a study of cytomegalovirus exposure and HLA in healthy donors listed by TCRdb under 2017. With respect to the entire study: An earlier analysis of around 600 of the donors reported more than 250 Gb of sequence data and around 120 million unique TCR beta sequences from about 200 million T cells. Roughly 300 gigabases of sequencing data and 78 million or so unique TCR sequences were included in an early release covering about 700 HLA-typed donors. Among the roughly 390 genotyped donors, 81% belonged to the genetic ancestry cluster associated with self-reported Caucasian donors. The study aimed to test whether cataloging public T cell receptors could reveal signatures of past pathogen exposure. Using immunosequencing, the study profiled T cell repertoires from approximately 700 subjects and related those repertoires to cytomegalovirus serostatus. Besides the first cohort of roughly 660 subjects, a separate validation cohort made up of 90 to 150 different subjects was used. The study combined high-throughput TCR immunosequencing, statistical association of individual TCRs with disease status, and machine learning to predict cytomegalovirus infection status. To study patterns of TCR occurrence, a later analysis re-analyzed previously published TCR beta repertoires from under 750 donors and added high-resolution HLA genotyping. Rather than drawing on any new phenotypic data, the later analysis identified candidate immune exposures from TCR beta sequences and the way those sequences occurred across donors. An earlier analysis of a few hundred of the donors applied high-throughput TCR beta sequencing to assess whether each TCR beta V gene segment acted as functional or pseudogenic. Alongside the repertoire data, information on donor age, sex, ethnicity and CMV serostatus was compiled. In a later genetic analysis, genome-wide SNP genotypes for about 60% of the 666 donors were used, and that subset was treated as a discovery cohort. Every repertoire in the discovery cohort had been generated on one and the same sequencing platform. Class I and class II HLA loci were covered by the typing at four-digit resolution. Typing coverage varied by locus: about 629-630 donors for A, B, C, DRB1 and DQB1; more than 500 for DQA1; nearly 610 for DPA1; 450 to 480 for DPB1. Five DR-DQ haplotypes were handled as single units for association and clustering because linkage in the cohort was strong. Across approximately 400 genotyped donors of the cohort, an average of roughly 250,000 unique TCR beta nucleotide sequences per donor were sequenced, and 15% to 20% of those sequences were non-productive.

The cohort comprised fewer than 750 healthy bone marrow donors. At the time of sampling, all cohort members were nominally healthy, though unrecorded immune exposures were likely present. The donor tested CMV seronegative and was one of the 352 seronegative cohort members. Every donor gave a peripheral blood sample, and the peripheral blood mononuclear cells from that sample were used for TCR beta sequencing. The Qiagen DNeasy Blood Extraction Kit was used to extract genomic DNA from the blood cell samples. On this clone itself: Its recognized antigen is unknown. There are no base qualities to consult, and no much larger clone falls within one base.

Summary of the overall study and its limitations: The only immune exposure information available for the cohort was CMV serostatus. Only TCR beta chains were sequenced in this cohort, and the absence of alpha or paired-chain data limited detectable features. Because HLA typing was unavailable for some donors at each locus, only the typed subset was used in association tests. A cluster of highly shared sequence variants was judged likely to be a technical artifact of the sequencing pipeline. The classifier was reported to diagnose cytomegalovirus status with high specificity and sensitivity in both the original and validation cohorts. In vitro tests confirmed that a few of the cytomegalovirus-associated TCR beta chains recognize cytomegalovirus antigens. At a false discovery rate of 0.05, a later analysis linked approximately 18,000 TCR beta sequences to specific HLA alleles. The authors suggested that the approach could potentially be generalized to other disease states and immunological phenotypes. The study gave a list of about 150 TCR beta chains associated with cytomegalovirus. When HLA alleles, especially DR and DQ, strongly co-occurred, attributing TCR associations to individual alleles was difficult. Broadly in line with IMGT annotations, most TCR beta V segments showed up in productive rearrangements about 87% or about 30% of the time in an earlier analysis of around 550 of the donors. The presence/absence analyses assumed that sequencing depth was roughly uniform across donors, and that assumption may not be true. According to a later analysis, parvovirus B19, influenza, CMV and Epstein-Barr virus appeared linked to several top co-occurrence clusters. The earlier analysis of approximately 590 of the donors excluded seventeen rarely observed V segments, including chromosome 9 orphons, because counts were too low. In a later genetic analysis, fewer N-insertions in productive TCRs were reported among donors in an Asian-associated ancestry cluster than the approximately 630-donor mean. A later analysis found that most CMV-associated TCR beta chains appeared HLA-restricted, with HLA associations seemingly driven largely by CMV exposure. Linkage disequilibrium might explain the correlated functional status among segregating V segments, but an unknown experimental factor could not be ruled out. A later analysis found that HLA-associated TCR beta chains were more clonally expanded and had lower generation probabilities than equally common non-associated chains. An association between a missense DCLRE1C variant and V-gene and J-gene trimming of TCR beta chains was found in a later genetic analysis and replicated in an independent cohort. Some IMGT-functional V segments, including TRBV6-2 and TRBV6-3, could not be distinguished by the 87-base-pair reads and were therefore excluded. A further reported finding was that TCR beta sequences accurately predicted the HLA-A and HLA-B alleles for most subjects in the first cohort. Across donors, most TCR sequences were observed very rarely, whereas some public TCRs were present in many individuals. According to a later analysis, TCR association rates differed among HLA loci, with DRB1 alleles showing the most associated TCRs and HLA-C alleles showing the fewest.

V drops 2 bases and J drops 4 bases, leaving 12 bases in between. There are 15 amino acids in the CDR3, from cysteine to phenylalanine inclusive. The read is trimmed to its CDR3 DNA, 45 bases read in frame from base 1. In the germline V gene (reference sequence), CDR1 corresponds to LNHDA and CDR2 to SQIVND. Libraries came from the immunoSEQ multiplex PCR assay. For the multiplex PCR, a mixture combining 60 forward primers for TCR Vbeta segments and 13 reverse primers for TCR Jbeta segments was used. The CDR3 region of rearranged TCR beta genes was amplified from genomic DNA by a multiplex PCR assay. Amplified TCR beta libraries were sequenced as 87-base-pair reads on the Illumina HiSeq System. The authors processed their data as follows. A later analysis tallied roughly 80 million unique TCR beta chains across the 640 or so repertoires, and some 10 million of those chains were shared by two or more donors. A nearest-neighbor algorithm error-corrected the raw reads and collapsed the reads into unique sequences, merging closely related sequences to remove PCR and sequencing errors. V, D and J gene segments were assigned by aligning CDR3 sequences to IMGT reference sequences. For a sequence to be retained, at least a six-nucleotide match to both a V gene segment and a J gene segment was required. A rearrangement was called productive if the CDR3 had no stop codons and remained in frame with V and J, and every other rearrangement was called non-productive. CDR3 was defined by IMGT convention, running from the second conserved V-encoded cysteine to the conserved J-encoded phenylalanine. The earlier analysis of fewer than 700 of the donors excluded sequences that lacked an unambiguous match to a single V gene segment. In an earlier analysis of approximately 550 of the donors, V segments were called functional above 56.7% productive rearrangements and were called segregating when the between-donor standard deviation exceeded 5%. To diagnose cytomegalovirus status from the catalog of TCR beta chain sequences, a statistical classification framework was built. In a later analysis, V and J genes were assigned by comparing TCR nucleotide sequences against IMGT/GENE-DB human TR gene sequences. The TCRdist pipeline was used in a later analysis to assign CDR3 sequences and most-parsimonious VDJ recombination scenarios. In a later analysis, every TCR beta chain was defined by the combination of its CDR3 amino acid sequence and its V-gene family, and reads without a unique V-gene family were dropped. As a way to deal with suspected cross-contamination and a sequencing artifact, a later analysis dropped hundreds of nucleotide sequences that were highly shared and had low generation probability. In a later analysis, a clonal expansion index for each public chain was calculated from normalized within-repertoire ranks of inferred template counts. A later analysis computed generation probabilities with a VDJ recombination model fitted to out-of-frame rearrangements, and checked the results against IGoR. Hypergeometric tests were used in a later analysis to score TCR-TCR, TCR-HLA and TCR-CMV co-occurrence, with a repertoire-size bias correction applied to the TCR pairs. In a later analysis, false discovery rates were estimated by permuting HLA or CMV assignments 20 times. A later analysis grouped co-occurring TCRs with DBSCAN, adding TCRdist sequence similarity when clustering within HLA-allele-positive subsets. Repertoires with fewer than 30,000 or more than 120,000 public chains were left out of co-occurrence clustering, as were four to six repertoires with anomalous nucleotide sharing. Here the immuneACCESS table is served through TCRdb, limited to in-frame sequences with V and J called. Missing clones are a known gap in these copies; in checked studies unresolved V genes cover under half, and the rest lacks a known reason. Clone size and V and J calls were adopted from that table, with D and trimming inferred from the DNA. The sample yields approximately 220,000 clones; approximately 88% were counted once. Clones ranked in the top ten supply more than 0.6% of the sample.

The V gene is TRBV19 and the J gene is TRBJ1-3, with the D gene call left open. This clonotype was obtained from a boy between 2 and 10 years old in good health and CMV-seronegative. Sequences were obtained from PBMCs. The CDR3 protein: CASSILAVGGNTIYF. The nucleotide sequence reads TGTGCCAGTAGTATATTAGCAGTTGGGGGAAACACCATATATTTT.